This TCR beta chain came from a study of T cell responses to AZD1222 COVID-19 vaccine. CDR3 length equals 15 residues. With 5 bases clipped from V and 3 bases from J, the junction kept 6 bases outside the gene matches. Per the germline V gene, CDR1 is PRHDT and CDR2 is FYEKMQ (reference sequence). Study-level results: Nearly half of unique spike-specific TCRs reportedly avoided B.1.351 and B.1.1.7 mutated regions.

Assay used: immunoSEQ multiplex PCR; TCRdb lists only in-frame clones, some missing. This repertoire shows around 100,000 clones, 75% to 95% found once; its top ten account for under 60%. Comments on this clone: As yet, its antigen is unknown.

Sequencing was performed on peripheral blood, taken on day 0 of AZD1222 vaccination. The receptor's source is an adult in good health. The chain has TRBV13 and TRBJ2-7, with 11 positions matching TRBD1. The CDR3 region is CASSVSGTGGYEQYF. CDR3 bases: TGTGCCAGCAGCGTCTCCGGGACAGGGGGCTACGAGCAGTACTTC.